Below, one TCR beta chain is given with its context. What it binds is not known. Sequenced by immunoSEQ multiplex PCR; TCRdb stores in-frame clones only, minus some. The sample lists some 81,000 clones, roughly 94% seen once, with roughly 20% in the top ten. These data originate in a study of siplizumab effects on memory and regulatory T cells. The study's findings and limits: Mappable CD4+ clones that were alloreactive averaged approximately 64% Treg-derived with siplizumab versus around 27% in controls. In roughly 75-95% of proliferating CD4+ or CD8+ clones, a naive or memory phenotype could not be assigned. Siplizumab significantly brought down the alloreactive sequences that trace back to unstimulated CD4+ memory cells. Unstimulated subset assignment was obtained for only a minor fraction of alloreactive clones.

CDR3 length: 18 residues. The J segment lost 6 bases and the V segment lost 3 bases, leaving 7 bases of the junction unmatched. CDR1 and CDR2 from the germline V gene are MNHEY and SMNVEV (reference sequence). V gene TRBV27 combines with J gene TRBJ2-2; TRBD2 agrees at 16 bases. The clonotype comes from a human donor in good health. The sample consisted of CD8+ T cells sorted from blood. DNA of the CDR3: TGTGCCAGCAGTTTCCCGGGACTAGCGGGAGGGCCCGCCGGGGAGCTGTTTTTT. Residues: CASSFPGLAGGPAGELFF.